This T cell receptor (beta chain) was captured by sequencing in a study of T cells in Graves' hyperthyroidism and ophthalmopathy. This clonotype was counted a few times. This CDR3 is built from 16 residues. Looked up from germline, CDR1 is SGHVS and CDR2 is FQNEAQ. V shed 2 bases and J 3 bases; nucleotides not matched to a gene: 6. There were TCR beta CDR3 regions amplified from RNA transcripts. A set of HTBI primers served as the primers for a first-round RT-PCR of the TCR CDR3. TCRdb used MiXCR to reprocess the multiplex PCR reads, holding one entry per CDR3 protein. The table includes fewer than 850,000 distinct CDR3 sequences, 17% detected once. Participants, patients aged 18 to 65, had newly diagnosed hyperthyroidism with a duration under 2 months. Uncontrolled infection, other autoimmune disease, pregnancy or lactation disqualified patients from enrolment.

The sample was blood. The chain carries TRBV7-8 and TRBJ2-1, with TRBD2 matching 8 bases. The TCR originated in a man aged 50 to 59 with Graves' hyperthyroidism. The DNA of the CDR3 is TGTGCCAGCAGCTTATTGCGGGGGGCGGTCTACAATGAGCAGTTCTTC. Translated: CASSLLRGAVYNEQFF.